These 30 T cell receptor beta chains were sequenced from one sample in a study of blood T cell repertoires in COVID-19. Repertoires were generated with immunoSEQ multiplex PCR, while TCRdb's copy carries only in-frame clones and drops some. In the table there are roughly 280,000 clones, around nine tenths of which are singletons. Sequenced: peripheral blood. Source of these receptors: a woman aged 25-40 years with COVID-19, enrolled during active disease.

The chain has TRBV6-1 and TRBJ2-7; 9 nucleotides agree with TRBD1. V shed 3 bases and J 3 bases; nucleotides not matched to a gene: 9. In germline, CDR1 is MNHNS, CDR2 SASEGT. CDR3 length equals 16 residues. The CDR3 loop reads CASSDITGQGYYEQYF. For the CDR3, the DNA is TGTGCCAGCAGTGATATCACGGGACAGGGATACTACGAGCAGTACTTC.

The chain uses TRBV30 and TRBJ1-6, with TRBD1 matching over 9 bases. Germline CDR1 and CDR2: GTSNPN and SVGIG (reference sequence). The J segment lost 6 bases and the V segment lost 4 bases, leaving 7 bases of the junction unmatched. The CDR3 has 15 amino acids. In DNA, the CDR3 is TGTGCCTGGAACCGGGACAGGGAGGGTAATTCACCCCTCCACTTT. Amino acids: CAWNRDREGNSPLHF.

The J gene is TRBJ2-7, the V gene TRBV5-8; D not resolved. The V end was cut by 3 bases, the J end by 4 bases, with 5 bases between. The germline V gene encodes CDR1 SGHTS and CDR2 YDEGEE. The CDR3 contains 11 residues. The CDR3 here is CASSWRYEQYF. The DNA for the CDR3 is TGTGCCAGCAGCTGGAGATACGAGCAGTACTTC.

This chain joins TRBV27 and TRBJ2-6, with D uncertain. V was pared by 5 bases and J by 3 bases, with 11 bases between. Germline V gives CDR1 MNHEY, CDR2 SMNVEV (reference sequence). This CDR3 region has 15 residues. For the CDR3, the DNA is TGTGCCAGCAGTCCAAACATGGTTGGGGCCAACGTCCTGACTTTC. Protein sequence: CASSPNMVGANVLTF.

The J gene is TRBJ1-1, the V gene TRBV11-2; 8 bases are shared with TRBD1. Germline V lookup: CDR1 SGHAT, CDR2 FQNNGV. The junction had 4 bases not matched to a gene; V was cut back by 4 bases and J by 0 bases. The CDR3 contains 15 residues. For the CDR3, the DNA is TGTGCCAGCAGCTACGGACAGGGTTTGAACACTGAAGCTTTCTTT. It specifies CASSYGQGLNTEAFF.

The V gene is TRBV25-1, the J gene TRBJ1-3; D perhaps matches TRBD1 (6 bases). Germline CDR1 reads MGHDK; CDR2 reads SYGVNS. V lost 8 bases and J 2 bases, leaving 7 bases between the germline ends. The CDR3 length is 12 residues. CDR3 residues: CASGQPGNTIYF. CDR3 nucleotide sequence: TGTGCCAGCGGACAGCCTGGAAACACCATATATTTT.

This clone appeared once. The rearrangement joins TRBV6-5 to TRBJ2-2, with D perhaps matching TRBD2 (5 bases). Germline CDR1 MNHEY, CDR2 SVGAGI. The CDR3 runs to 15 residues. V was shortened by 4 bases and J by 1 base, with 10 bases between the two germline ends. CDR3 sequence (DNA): TGTGCCAGCAGTTTGGCTAGCTGGAACACCGGGGAGCTGTTTTTT. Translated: CASSLASWNTGELFF.

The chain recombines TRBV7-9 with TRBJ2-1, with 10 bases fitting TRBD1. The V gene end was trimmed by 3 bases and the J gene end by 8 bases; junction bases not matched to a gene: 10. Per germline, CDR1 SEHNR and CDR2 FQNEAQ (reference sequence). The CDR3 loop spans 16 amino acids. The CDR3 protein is CASSFIRDRGRDEQFF. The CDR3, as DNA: TGTGCCAGCAGCTTTATCCGGGACAGGGGTAGGGATGAGCAGTTCTTC. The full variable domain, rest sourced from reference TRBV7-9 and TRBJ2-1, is DTGVSQNPRHKITKRGQNVTFRCDPISEHNRLYWYRQTLGQGPEFLTYFQNEAQLEKSRLLSDRFSAERPKGSFSTLEIQRTEQGDSAMYLCASSFIRDRGRDEQFFGPGTRLTVL.

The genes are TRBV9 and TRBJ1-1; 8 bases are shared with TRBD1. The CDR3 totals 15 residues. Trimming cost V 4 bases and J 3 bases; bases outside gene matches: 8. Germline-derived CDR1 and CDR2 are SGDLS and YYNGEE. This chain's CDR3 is CASSTTGDDHTEAFF. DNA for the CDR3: TGTGCCAGCAGCACGACAGGGGATGATCACACTGAAGCTTTCTTT.

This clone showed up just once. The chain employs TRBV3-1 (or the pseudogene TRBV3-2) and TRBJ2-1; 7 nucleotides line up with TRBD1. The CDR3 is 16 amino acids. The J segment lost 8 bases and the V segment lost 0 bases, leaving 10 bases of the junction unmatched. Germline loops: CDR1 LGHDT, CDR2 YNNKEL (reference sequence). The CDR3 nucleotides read TGTGCCAGCAGCCAAGATCTCGTGACAGGGACGTATGAGCAGTTCTTC. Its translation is CASSQDLVTGTYEQFF.

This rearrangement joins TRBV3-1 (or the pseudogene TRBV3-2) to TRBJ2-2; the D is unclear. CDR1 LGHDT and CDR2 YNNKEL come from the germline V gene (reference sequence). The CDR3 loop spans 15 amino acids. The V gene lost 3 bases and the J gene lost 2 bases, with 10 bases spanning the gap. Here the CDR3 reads CASSHGDHNTGELFF. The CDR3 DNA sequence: TGTGCCAGCAGCCACGGAGACCACAACACCGGGGAGCTGTTTTTT.

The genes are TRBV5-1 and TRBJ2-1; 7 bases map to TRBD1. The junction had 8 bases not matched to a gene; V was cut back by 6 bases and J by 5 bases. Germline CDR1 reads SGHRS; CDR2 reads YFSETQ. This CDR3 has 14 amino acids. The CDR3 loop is CASKLGQGDNEQFF. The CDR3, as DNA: TGCGCCAGCAAGCTTGGGCAGGGGGACAATGAGCAGTTCTTC.

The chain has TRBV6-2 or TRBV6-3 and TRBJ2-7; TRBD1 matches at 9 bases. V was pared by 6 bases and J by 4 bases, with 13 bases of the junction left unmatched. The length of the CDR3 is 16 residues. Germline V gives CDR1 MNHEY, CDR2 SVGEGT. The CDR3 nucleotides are TGTGCCAGCAGCCTTTTCCCGGGACAGGGAATATACGAGCAGTACTTC. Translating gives CASSLFPGQGIYEQYF.

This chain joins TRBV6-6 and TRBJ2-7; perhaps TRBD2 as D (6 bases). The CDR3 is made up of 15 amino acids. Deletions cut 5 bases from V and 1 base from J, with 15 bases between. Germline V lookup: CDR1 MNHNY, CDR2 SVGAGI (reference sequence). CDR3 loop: CASSKEGAGSYEQYF. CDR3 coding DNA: TGTGCCAGCAGTAAAGAAGGGGCGGGGTCCTACGAGCAGTACTTC.

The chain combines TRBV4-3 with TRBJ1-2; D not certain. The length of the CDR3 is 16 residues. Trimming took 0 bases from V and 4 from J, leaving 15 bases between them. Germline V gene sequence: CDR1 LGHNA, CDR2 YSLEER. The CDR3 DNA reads TGCGCCAGCAGCCAAGATGCGCCGGAAGAGGGCTATGGCTACACCTTC. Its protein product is CASSQDAPEEGYGYTF.

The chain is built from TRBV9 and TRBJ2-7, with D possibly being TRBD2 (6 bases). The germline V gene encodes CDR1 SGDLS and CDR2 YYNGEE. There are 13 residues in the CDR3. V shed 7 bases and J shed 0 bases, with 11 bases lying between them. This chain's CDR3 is CASGAGNSYEQYF. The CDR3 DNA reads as TGTGCCAGCGGAGCGGGTAACTCCTACGAGCAGTACTTC.

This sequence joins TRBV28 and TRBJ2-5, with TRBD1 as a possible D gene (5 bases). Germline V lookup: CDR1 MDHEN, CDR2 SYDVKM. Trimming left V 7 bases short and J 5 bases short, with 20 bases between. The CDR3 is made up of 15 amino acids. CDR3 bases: TGTGCCAGCACCTTCATCCAGGGCGGTTCGGAGACCCAGTACTTC. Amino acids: CASTFIQGGSETQYF.

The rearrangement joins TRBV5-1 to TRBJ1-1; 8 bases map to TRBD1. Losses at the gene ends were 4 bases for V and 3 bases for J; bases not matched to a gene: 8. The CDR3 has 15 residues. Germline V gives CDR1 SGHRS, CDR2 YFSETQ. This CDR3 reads CASSVQGASDTEAFF. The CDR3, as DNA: TGCGCCAGCAGCGTTCAGGGGGCGTCGGACACTGAAGCTTTCTTT.

The CDR3 is CASSPGENQPQHF. DNA of the CDR3: TGTGCCAGCAGCCCCGGGGAGAATCAGCCCCAGCATTTT. This chain joins TRBV7-8 and TRBJ1-5; no reliable D call. The CDR3 loop spans 13 amino acids. Trimming left V 5 bases short and J 4 bases short, with 9 bases between. Germline CDR1 is SGHVS and CDR2 is FQNEAQ. The whole variable domain, remainder taken from reference TRBV7-8 and TRBJ1-5, is GAGVSQSPRYKVAKRGQDVALRCDPISGHVSLFWYQQALGQGPEFLTYFQNEAQLDKSGLPSDRFFAERPEGSVSTLKIQRTQQEDSAVYLCASSPGENQPQHFGDGTRLSIL.

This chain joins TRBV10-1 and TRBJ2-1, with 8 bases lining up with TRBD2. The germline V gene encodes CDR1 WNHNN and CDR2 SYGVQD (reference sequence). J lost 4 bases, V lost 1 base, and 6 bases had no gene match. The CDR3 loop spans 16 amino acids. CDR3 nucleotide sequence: TGCGCCAGCAGTGAGTATGAACTAGCGGTTTACAATGAGCAGTTCTTC. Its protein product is CASSEYELAVYNEQFF.

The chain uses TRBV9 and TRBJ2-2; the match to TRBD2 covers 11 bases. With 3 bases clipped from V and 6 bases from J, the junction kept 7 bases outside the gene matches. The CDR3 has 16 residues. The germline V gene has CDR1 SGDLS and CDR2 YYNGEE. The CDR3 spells CASSGSSGRSPGELFF. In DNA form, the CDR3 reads TGTGCCAGCAGCGGATCTAGCGGGAGGTCCCCCGGGGAGCTGTTTTTT.

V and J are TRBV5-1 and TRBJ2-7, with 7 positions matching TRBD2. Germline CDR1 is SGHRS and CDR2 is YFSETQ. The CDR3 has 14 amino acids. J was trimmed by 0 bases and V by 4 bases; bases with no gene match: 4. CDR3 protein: CASSREVSSYEQYF. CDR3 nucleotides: TGCGCCAGCAGCCGGGAGGTCAGCTCCTACGAGCAGTACTTC.

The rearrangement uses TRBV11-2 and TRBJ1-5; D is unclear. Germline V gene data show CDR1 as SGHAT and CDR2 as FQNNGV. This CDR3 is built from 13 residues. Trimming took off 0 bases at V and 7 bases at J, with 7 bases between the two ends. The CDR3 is CASSLEGRQPQHF. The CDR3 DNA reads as TGTGCCAGCAGCTTAGAGGGGAGGCAGCCCCAGCATTTT. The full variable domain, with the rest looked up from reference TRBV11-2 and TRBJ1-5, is EAGVAQSPRYKIIEKRQSVAFWCNPISGHATLYWYQQILGQGPKLLIQFQNNGVVDDSQLPKDRFSAERLKGVDSTLKIQPAKLEDSAVYLCASSLEGRQPQHFGDGTRLSIL.

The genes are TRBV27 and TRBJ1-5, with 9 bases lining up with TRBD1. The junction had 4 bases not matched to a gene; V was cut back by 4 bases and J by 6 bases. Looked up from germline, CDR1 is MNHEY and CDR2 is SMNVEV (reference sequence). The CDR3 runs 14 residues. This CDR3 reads CASSYRGLAQPQHF. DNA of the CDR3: TGTGCCAGCAGTTACAGGGGGCTCGCTCAGCCCCAGCATTTT.

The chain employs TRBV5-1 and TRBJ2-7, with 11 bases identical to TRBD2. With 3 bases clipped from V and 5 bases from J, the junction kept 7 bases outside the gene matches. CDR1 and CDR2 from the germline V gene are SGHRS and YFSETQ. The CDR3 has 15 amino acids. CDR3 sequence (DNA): TGCGCCAGCAGCTATATGACTAGCGGGGCCGACGAGCAGTACTTC. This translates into CASSYMTSGADEQYF.

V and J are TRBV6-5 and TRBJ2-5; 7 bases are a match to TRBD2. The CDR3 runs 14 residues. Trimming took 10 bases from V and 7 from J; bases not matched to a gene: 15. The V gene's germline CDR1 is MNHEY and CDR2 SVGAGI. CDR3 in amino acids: CATVGGTGFGTQYF. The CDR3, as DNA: TGTGCCACGGTGGGGGGGACCGGCTTCGGGACCCAGTACTTC.

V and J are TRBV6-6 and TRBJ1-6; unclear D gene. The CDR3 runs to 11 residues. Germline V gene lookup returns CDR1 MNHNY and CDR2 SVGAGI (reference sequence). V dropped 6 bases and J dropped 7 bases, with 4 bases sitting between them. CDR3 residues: CASRLNSPLHF. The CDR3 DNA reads TGTGCCAGCAGACTCAATTCACCCCTCCACTTT.

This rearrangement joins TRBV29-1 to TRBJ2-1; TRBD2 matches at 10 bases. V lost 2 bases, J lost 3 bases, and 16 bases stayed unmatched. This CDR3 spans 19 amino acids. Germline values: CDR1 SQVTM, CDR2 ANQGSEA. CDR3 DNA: TGCAGCGTTGAATTCGCTAGCGGGAGCGGGGGTCTGTTCTACAATGAGCAGTTCTTC. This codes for CSVEFASGSGGLFYNEQFF.

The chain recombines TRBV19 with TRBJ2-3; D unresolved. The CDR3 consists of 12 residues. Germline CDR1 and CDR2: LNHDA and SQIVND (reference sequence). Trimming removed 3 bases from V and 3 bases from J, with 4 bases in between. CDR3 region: CASSMRTDTQYF. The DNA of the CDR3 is TGTGCCAGTAGTATGAGAACAGATACGCAGTATTTT. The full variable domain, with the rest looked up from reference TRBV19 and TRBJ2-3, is DGGITQSPKYLFRKEGQNVTLSCEQNLNHDAMYWYRQDPGQGLRLIYYSQIVNDFQKGDIAEGYSVSREKKESFPLTVTSAQKNPTAFYLCASSMRTDTQYFGPGTRLTVL.

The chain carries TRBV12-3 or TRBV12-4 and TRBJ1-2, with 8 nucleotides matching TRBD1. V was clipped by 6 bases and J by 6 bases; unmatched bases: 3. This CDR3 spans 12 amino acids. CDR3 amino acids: CASSPDRDGYTF. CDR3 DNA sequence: TGTGCCAGCAGCCCGGACAGGGATGGCTACACCTTC.